The 20 T cell receptor beta chains listed next were all sequenced from one sample in a study of T-cell memory formation after mild COVID-19. TCRdb used MiXCR to reprocess the 5' RACE reads, holding one entry per CDR3 protein. This table holds about 350,000 distinct CDR3 sequences, over 25% found once. The source material was PBMCs or a T cell subset sorted from them (not recorded which). The receptors originated from an adult woman who had mild COVID-19 (a few samples of this study predate the infection). Cell type and time point are not known.

The gene calls are TRBV12-3 or TRBV12-4 and TRBJ2-4; 9 bases are shared with TRBD2. The CDR3 is made up of 14 amino acids. V shed 7 bases, J shed 5 bases, and the junction held 6 bases outside the gene matches. In DNA form, the CDR3 reads TGTGCCAGCAACCTAGCGGGATGGGAAAACATTCAGTACTTC. As protein: CASNLAGWENIQYF.

J is TRBJ1-3 and V is TRBV10-3; unclear D gene. This CDR3 has 15 amino acids. The germline V and J ends were trimmed by 5 bases and 8 bases, with 19 bases remaining between them. The V gene's germline CDR1 is ENHRY and CDR2 SYGVKD. CDR3 bases: TGTGCCATCAGTATGGGCAACGGGCAACGGGACACCATATATTTT. Protein: CAISMGNGQRDTIYF.

This chain uses TRBV20-1 with TRBJ1-1, with 7 bases lining up with TRBD1. V shed 2 bases, J shed 4 bases, and the junction held 4 bases outside the gene matches. The germline V gene has CDR1 DFQATT and CDR2 SNEGSKA (reference sequence). The CDR3 extends over 13 amino acids. DNA for the CDR3: TGCAGTGCTAGAAGGGGGCTGGGCACTGAAGCTTTCTTT. Translation gives CSARRGLGTEAFF.

A single count supports this clonotype. The chain is built from TRBV4-2 and TRBJ1-5; TRBD1 is a possible D gene (6 bases). The CDR3 runs 15 residues. Germline CDR1 reads LGHNA; CDR2 reads YNFKEQ. Trimming pared 1 base from V and 5 bases from J, leaving 12 bases between. Written as DNA, the CDR3 is TGTGCCAGCAGCCAAGTGGGGGCCAGGGATCAGCCCCAGCATTTT. Translating it yields CASSQVGARDQPQHF.

This chain uses TRBV12-3 or TRBV12-4 with TRBJ2-7, with D perhaps TRBD1 or TRBD2 (5 bases each). V was clipped by 2 bases and J by 1 base, with 24 bases between them. The CDR3 is made up of 19 amino acids. CDR3 DNA: TGTGCCAGCAGTTTATCGGGACGAAGTTCCACGCCTAGGTCCTACGAGCAGTACTTC. Its protein is CASSLSGRSSTPRSYEQYF.

The chain links TRBV7-9 to TRBJ1-1; D not certain. This CDR3 is 13 amino acids long. Germline CDR1 reads SEHNR; CDR2 reads FQNEAQ (reference sequence). The V gene lost 2 bases and the J gene lost 6 bases, with 10 bases spanning the gap. The CDR3, as DNA: TGTGCCAGCAGCTTATCAGGAAACGCTGAAGCTTTCTTT. Translated, it gives CASSLSGNAEAFF.

This clonotype was detected ten times or more. The chain has TRBV3-1 and TRBJ2-7; D is unresolved. Trimming left V 5 bases short and J 3 bases short, with 5 bases between. CDR1 and CDR2 from the germline V gene are LGHDT and YNNKEL (reference sequence). This CDR3 region has 11 residues. CDR3 DNA sequence: TGTGCCAGCAGCTCCTTCTACGAGCAGTACTTC. Translating gives CASSSFYEQYF.

The gene calls are TRBV12-3 or TRBV12-4 and TRBJ2-7; unclear D gene. V gave up 3 bases and J gave up 3 bases, with 9 bases separating them. The CDR3 length is 13 residues. This chain's CDR3 is CASSFSRIYEQYF. CDR3 coding DNA: TGTGCCAGCAGTTTTAGTCGGATCTACGAGCAGTACTTC.

The chain carries TRBV5-6 and TRBJ2-2; D is perhaps TRBD1 (5 bases). This CDR3 contains 16 residues. V lost 0 bases and J lost 4, with 13 bases in between. In germline, CDR1 is SGHDT, CDR2 YYEEEE. CDR3 sequence reads: CASSLVRRGSTGELFF. In DNA, the CDR3 is TGTGCCAGCAGCTTGGTACGTAGGGGTAGCACCGGGGAGCTGTTTTTT.

This clonotype has a count of ten or more. V usage is TRBV7-6 and J usage is TRBJ2-7; 9 bases are a match to TRBD1. This CDR3 contains 15 residues. Germline V gene data show CDR1 as SGHVS and CDR2 as FNYEAQ. J gave up 2 bases and V 5 bases, and 7 bases lay outside the gene matches. CDR3 amino acids: CASSPGTGRAYEQYF. In nucleotides, the CDR3 is TGTGCCAGCAGCCCCGGGACAGGGCGAGCCTACGAGCAGTACTTC.

This clonotype rates as medium-sized. The V and J genes are TRBV12-3 or TRBV12-4 and TRBJ2-1, with 8 bases that match TRBD2. V gave up 8 bases and J gave up 6 bases; unmatched junction bases: 9. The CDR3 consists of 14 residues. The CDR3 DNA follows: TGTGCCAGCCTAGGGACCGGGGGGGTCAATGAGCAGTTCTTC. Translation: CASLGTGGVNEQFF.

The genes are TRBV11-2 and TRBJ2-7, with 7 bases lining up with TRBD2. The junction had 10 bases not matched to a gene; V was cut back by 5 bases and J by 3 bases. This CDR3 is 15 amino acids long. Germline V gene lookup returns CDR1 SGHAT and CDR2 FQNNGV. In nucleotides, the CDR3 is TGTGCCAGCAGCAGGGTCCGAGGGGAGGGCTACGAGCAGTACTTC. Amino acid sequence: CASSRVRGEGYEQYF.

This clonotype appeared a few times. J is TRBJ2-2 and V is TRBV3-1, with TRBD2 matching 7 bases. Germline CDR1 reads LGHDT; CDR2 reads YNNKEL (reference sequence). The CDR3 is 14 residues long. V shed 3 bases and J 6 bases; nucleotides not matched to a gene: 4. The CDR3 loop reads CASSQGLAAGELFF. CDR3 bases: TGTGCCAGCAGCCAGGGGCTAGCGGCCGGGGAGCTGTTTTTT.

The chain has TRBV4-1 and TRBJ1-1; a weak D match, TRBD1 (5 bases). The CDR3 sequence is 14 residues long. V dropped 0 bases and J dropped 10 bases, with 15 bases sitting between them. From germline, CDR1 is MGHRA and CDR2 YSYEKL. The CDR3 region is CASSQDHSRQGAFF. The CDR3 nucleotides are TGCGCCAGCAGCCAAGATCATAGTCGCCAGGGAGCTTTCTTT.

This clonotype showed up just a few times. The CDR3 here is CASSVSGGVSYNEQFF. The DNA of the CDR3 is TGTGCCAGCAGCGTGAGCGGGGGAGTCTCCTACAATGAGCAGTTCTTC. The chain couples TRBV9 to TRBJ2-1; 8 bases fit TRBD2. The CDR3 is 16 residues long. Germline values: CDR1 SGDLS, CDR2 YYNGEE. V was pared by 2 bases and J by 0 bases, with 4 bases of the junction left unmatched.

V is TRBV20-1 and J is TRBJ2-7, with 8 bases lining up with TRBD1. V was clipped by 0 bases and J by 5 bases; unmatched bases: 12. Germline V gives CDR1 DFQATT, CDR2 SNEGSKA (reference sequence). CDR3 size: 16 residues. CDR3 nucleotides: TGCAGTGCTAGAGATTGGCGTACAGGGGGGCTGAACGAGCAGTACTTC. This sequence encodes CSARDWRTGGLNEQYF.

This clonotype was found many times. The CDR3 spells CASSIPWAGELFF. The CDR3 DNA follows: TGTGCCAGTAGTATCCCCTGGGCCGGGGAGCTGTTTTTT. V is TRBV19 and J is TRBJ2-2; no clear D gene. The V gene's germline CDR1 is LNHDA and CDR2 SQIVND (reference sequence). There are 13 residues in the CDR3. Between the trimmed V and J ends, which lost 3 bases and 6 bases, there was a span of 8 bases. Looking up the rest from reference TRBV19 and TRBJ2-2 gives the full variable domain: DGGITQSPKYLFRKEGQNVTLSCEQNLNHDAMYWYRQDPGQGLRLIYYSQIVNDFQKGDIAEGYSVSREKKESFPLTVTSAQKNPTAFYLCASSIPWAGELFFGEGSRLTVL.

The chain combines TRBV3-1 with TRBJ2-3, with D unresolved. The CDR3 is 13 residues long. The germline CDR1 and CDR2 sequences are LGHDT and YNNKEL (reference sequence). V gave up 1 base and J gave up 5 bases, with 7 bases separating them. CDR3 amino acids: CASSQGVLDTQYF. Here the CDR3 DNA reads TGTGCCAGCAGCCAAGGCGTTTTAGATACGCAGTATTTT.

The CDR3 bases are TGTGCCAGCAGCCCGGGTCGACGGGTTAATGAAAAACTGTTTTTT. It is translated as CASSPGRRVNEKLFF. The chain employs TRBV5-6 and TRBJ1-4; D remains ambiguous. Germline CDR1 SGHDT, CDR2 YYEEEE. The CDR3 spans 15 residues. The V gene lost 4 bases and the J gene lost 4 bases, with 14 bases spanning the gap. The entire variable domain, with the rest obtained from reference TRBV5-6 and TRBJ1-4, is as follows: DAGVTQSPTHLIKTRGQQVTLRCSPKSGHDTVSWYQQALGQGPQFIFQYYEEEERQRGNFPDRFSGHQFPNYSSELNVNALLLGDSALYLCASSPGRRVNEKLFFGSGTQLSVL.

This chain connects TRBV20-1 to TRBJ2-7; 11 bases fit TRBD1. The CDR3 is 14 residues long. CDR1 DFQATT and CDR2 SNEGSKA come from the germline V gene (reference sequence). V was pared by 6 bases and J by 2 bases, with 6 bases of the junction left unmatched. CDR3 residues: CSAGGDRGTYEQYF. In DNA, the CDR3 is TGCAGTGCAGGGGGGGACAGGGGGACCTACGAGCAGTACTTC.